The present T cell receptor beta chain was sequenced within a study of OX40 agonist ivuxolimab in advanced cancers. For the study at large: The mean age was about 61 years, ranging from 23 to 79, with around four fifths of participants male. Participants could have had prior anti-PD-1, anti-PD-L1 or anti-CTLA-4 therapy, and approximately 37% had some.

Blood draws occurred at baseline, cycle 4 day 1, and cycle 7 day 1. The CDR3 consists of 11 residues. Profiling relied on immunoSEQ multiplex PCR, and the TCRdb table lists in-frame clones only, not all of them. The data hold just over 95,000 clones, with roughly 90% observed a single time. The study's findings and limits: Clonal expansion in partial responders at 0.1-3.0 mg/kg ranked among the lowest.

This clone was observed a single time. Its antigen is unidentified. The sample in question was CD4+ or CD8+ T cells sorted from blood, obtained in a trial of the OX40 agonist ivuxolimab. The receptor was isolated from an adult with an advanced solid tumor such as melanoma, head and neck, liver or kidney cancer. The chain carries TRBV21-1 and TRBJ1-1; the table's D call TRBD1 went unverified against the DNA. TRBV21-1 is a recognized pseudogene. The CDR3 nucleotides read TGTGCCAGCAGCAGTCATACTGAAGCTTTCTTT. This translates into CASSSHTEAFF.